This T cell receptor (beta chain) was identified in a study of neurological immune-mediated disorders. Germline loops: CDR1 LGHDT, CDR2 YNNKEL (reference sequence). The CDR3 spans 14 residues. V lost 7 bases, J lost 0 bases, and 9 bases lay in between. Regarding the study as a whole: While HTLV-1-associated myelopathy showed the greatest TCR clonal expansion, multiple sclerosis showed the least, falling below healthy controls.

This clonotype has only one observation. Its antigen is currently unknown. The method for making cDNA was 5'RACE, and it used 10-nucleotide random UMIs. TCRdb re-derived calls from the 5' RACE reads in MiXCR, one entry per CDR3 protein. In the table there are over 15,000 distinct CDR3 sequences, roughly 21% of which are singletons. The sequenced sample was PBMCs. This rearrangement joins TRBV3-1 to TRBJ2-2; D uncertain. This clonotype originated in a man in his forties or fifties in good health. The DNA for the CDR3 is TGTGCCAGCACCCCAAAGACGAACACCGGGGAGCTGTTTTTT. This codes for CASTPKTNTGELFF.